The 18 T cell receptor beta chains presented below share a single source sample, sequenced in a study of T-cell memory formation after mild COVID-19. TCRdb passed the 5' RACE reads through MiXCR, listing each CDR3 protein once. The sample contains around 200,000 distinct CDR3 sequences, about a fifth of which appear only once. The sequencing sample was made of PBMCs or a T cell subset sorted from them (not recorded which). All receptors come from an adult woman who had mild COVID-19 (a few samples of this study predate the infection). Cell type and time point are not known.

Only a few counts were recorded for this clonotype. The chain's CDR3 is CASSFAGGSGNIQYF. DNA for the CDR3: TGTGCCAGCAGCTTCGCGGGAGGTAGCGGAAACATTCAGTACTTC. The gene calls are TRBV7-3 and TRBJ2-4; 8 positions match TRBD2. With 3 bases clipped from V and 6 bases from J, the junction kept 7 bases outside the gene matches. The CDR3 runs to 15 residues. From germline, CDR1 is SGHTA and CDR2 FQGTGA.

The chain employs TRBV7-9 and TRBJ1-5; possibly TRBD1 for D (5 bases). CDR1 and CDR2 (germline): SEHNR, FQNEAQ (reference sequence). The V gene lost 1 base and the J gene lost 2 bases, with 18 bases spanning the gap. This CDR3 is built from 18 residues. The chain's CDR3 is CASSLVGSAGNRNQPQHF. The CDR3 DNA sequence: TGTGCCAGCAGCTTAGTTGGGTCGGCAGGGAATCGCAATCAGCCCCAGCATTTT.

This chain connects TRBV24-1 to TRBJ2-1, with D possibly matching TRBD1 (6 bases). CDR1 is KGHDR, CDR2 SFDVKD, per germline. The V and J ends lost 4 bases and 6 bases respectively, with 18 bases between them. CDR3 length: 16 residues. The CDR3 protein is CATSDPTRTGFNEQFF. The CDR3 DNA sequence: TGTGCCACCAGTGACCCCACCCGCACAGGGTTCAATGAGCAGTTCTTC.

The J gene is TRBJ2-1, the V gene TRBV7-9; D may be TRBD2 (6 bases). The CDR3 is 16 residues long. Germline-derived CDR1 and CDR2 are SEHNR and FQNEAQ (reference sequence). With 5 bases removed from V and 2 bases from J, the gap between germline ends came to 16 bases. The CDR3 loop is CASSPSWGVTYNEQFF. CDR3 coding DNA: TGTGCCAGCAGCCCAAGCTGGGGGGTAACCTACAATGAGCAGTTCTTC.

Concerning this clonotype: Being one base from a much bigger clone, this may be a read error. CDR3 coding DNA: TGTGCCAGCAGCACACCTGACAGGGGGCCCACTGAAGCTTTCTTT. This codes for CASSTPDRGPTEAFF. The chain links TRBV9 to TRBJ1-1; TRBD1 matches 10 bases. With 4 bases clipped from V and 4 bases from J, the junction kept 7 bases outside the gene matches. CDR1 SGDLS and CDR2 YYNGEE come from the germline V gene. CDR3 size: 15 residues.

V and J are TRBV5-5 and TRBJ1-1; D possibly corresponds to TRBD1 (5 bases). V dropped 0 bases and J dropped 4 bases, with 13 bases sitting between them. This CDR3 is built from 15 residues. Looked up from germline, CDR1 is SGHKS and CDR2 is YYEKEE (reference sequence). Here the CDR3 reads CASSLEPGLRTEAFF. The CDR3 DNA reads TGTGCCAGCAGCTTGGAGCCGGGACTGCGCACTGAAGCTTTCTTT. Drawing the rest from reference TRBV5-5 and TRBJ1-1, the complete variable domain is DAGVTQSPTHLIKTRGQQVTLRCSPISGHKSVSWYQQVLGQGPQFIFQYYEKEERGRGNFPDRFSARQFPNYSSELNVNALLLGDSALYLCASSLEPGLRTEAFFGQGTRLTVV.

The V and J genes are TRBV6-6 and TRBJ2-7; no reliable D call. With 1 base removed from V and 3 bases from J, the gap between germline ends came to 7 bases. CDR3 size: 13 residues. Germline V gives CDR1 MNHNY, CDR2 SVGAGI (reference sequence). CDR3 region: CASSYLARYEQYF. For the CDR3, the DNA is TGTGCCAGCAGTTACTTGGCTCGCTACGAGCAGTACTTC.

This clonotype was picked up a small number of times. The J gene is TRBJ2-4, the V gene TRBV15; D call uncertain. The CDR3 loop spans 13 amino acids. Per the germline V gene, CDR1 is LNHNV and CDR2 is YYDKDF (reference sequence). Trimming removed 3 bases at V and 5 bases at J, with 8 bases between. CDR3 in DNA: TGTGCCACCAGCAGGGGATACCAAAACATTCAGTACTTC. Its protein is CATSRGYQNIQYF.

The chain is built from TRBV12-3 or TRBV12-4 and TRBJ1-2, with D possibly being TRBD1 (6 bases). The CDR3 length is 15 residues. The V end lost 2 bases, the J end lost 3 bases, and 13 bases lay between the germline ends. The chain's CDR3 is CASSLRGALDYGYTF. The CDR3 DNA reads TGTGCCAGCAGTTTAAGGGGGGCGCTGGACTATGGCTACACCTTC.

The CDR3 DNA is TGTGCCAGCAGCCCGGACGCAAACACTGAAGCTTTCTTT. It encodes CASSPDANTEAFF. The V call is TRBV7-9, the J call TRBJ1-1, with unresolved D. Deletions cut 5 bases from V and 2 bases from J, with 9 bases between. This CDR3 contains 13 residues. CDR1 is SEHNR, CDR2 FQNEAQ, per germline (reference sequence).

This clonotype is a singleton in its sample. V gene TRBV19 combines with J gene TRBJ2-2; the D gene could be TRBD1 or TRBD2 (5 bases each). The CDR3 covers 14 residues. Between the trimmed V and J ends, which lost 6 bases and 1 base, there was a span of 9 bases. Germline CDR1 reads LNHDA; CDR2 reads SQIVND (reference sequence). For the CDR3, the DNA is TGTGCCAGTAGGGGAGACAGGAACACCGGGGAGCTGTTTTTT. Protein sequence: CASRGDRNTGELFF.

The gene calls are TRBV5-1 and TRBJ1-2; 8 bases line up with TRBD1. The CDR3 runs 15 residues. The V and J ends lost 4 bases and 4 bases, in that order; junction bases with no gene match: 9. Germline V lookup: CDR1 SGHRS, CDR2 YFSETQ. The CDR3: CASSPGQGSPYGYTF. In DNA form, the CDR3 reads TGCGCCAGCAGCCCAGGACAGGGCTCTCCCTATGGCTACACCTTC. Full variable domain (missing parts from reference TRBV5-1 and TRBJ1-2): KAGVTQTPRYLIKTRGQQVTLSCSPISGHRSVSWYQQTPGQGLQFLFEYFSETQRNKGNFPGRFSGRQFSNSRSEMNVSTLELGDSALYLCASSPGQGSPYGYTFGSGTRLTVV.

This clonotype has more than one count but fewer than ten. This rearrangement joins TRBV2 to TRBJ2-7; unclear D gene. This CDR3 spans 13 amino acids. V lost 5 bases, J lost 2 bases, and 10 bases lay in between. Germline CDR1 reads SNHLY; CDR2 reads FYNNEI. CDR3 sequence reads: CASSPSSPYEQYF. The CDR3 nucleotides read TGTGCCAGCAGTCCATCCTCCCCCTACGAGCAGTACTTC.

V and J are TRBV7-6 and TRBJ2-7; either TRBD1 or TRBD2 may fit D (5 bases each). CDR1 and CDR2 (germline): SGHVS, FNYEAQ. CDR3 length equals 14 residues. Deletions cut 1 base from V and 4 bases from J, with 11 bases between. The chain's CDR3 is CASSLDGAEYEQYF. DNA for the CDR3: TGTGCCAGCAGCTTAGACGGGGCGGAGTACGAGCAGTACTTC.

The CDR3 nucleotides are TGTGCCAGCAGCTTAGTCCAGGTGTCTAACTATGGCTACACCTTC. Encoded protein: CASSLVQVSNYGYTF. This sequence joins TRBV7-9 and TRBJ1-2; no reliable D call. The germline V and J ends were trimmed by 1 base and 0 bases, with 9 bases remaining between them. Germline CDR1 reads SEHNR; CDR2 reads FQNEAQ (reference sequence). The length of the CDR3 is 15 residues.

This clonotype was found a few times. The chain is built from TRBV7-9 and TRBJ2-7, with no clear D. The CDR3 runs to 12 residues. CDR1 and CDR2 (germline): SEHNR, FQNEAQ (reference sequence). Trimming cost V 4 bases and J 3 bases, with 7 bases left between them. The CDR3 loop reads CASSSRDYEQYF. CDR3 nucleotides: TGTGCCAGCAGCTCGCGAGACTACGAGCAGTACTTC.

V is TRBV7-6 and J is TRBJ2-7; D is perhaps TRBD1 (5 bases). CDR3 length equals 13 residues. Germline V CDR1 and CDR2: SGHVS, FNYEAQ. The V end was cut by 4 bases, the J end by 6 bases, with 13 bases between. The CDR3 sequence is CASSSITGAEQYF. CDR3 nucleotide sequence: TGTGCCAGCAGCTCCATCACAGGCGCCGAGCAGTACTTC.

The chain carries TRBV12-3 or TRBV12-4 and TRBJ1-1; D perhaps matches TRBD1 (5 bases). CDR3 size: 11 residues. V lost 3 bases to trimming and J lost 9 bases, with 8 bases between them. CDR3: CASSFGAKAFF. CDR3 nucleotides: TGTGCCAGCAGTTTCGGGGCTAAAGCTTTCTTT.